This TCR beta chain is from a study of cytomegalovirus exposure and HLA in healthy donors. Germline-derived CDR1 and CDR2 are SNHLY and FYNNEI. With V trimmed by 6 bases and J by 6 bases, 3 bases remained unmatched. The CDR3 spans 14 residues. PCR primers comprised 60 Vbeta and 13 Jbeta primers. TCRdb keeps only in-frame clones here, not all; method: immunoSEQ multiplex PCR. Here the sample spans 200,000 or so clones, around 80% being singletons. Donors were ostensibly healthy at sampling, although undocumented immune exposures were probable. The receptor was derived from a woman between 18 and 29 years old in good health and CMV-seropositive. Sequencing was done on a sample of PBMCs. The chain couples TRBV2 to TRBJ2-2, with 11 bases that match TRBD1. CDR3 nucleotides: TGTGCCAGCAGGGGGGGACAGGGGGCCGGGGAGCTGTTTTTT. Protein: CASRGGQGAGELFF. The full variable domain, rest sourced from reference TRBV2 and TRBJ2-2, is EPEVTQTPSHQVTQMGQEVILRCVPISNHLYFYWYRQILGQKVEFLVSFYNNEISEKSEIFDDQFSVERPDGSNFTLKIRSTKLEDSAMYFCASRGGQGAGELFFGEGSRLTVL.